This T cell receptor (beta chain) was recovered during a study of T cell responses to AZD1222 COVID-19 vaccine. Assay used: immunoSEQ multiplex PCR; TCRdb lists only in-frame clones, some missing. The sample carries about 120,000 clones, 85% to 90% recorded once. The length of the CDR3 is 15 residues. The V gene lost 1 base and the J gene lost 1 base, with 10 bases spanning the gap. The germline CDR1 and CDR2 sequences are MNHEY and SVGAGI. Findings and caveats of the study: White British ancestry dominated among donors, who included more females, and clonal diversity was possibly underestimated.

On this clone itself: The target antigen is unknown.

This clonotype was sampled from an adult in good health. This sample comprised peripheral blood, obtained on day 0 of AZD1222 vaccination. The rearrangement joins TRBV6-5 to TRBJ1-2; D gene ambiguous. The CDR3 region is CASSYLREVNYGYTF. CDR3 nucleotides: TGTGCCAGCAGTTACTTGCGGGAGGTTAACTATGGCTACACCTTC.